The next 17 T cell receptor beta chains were all read from a single sample in a study of T cell responses to AZD1222 COVID-19 vaccine. Clones were sequenced by immunoSEQ multiplex PCR, and TCRdb holds only the in-frame ones, with some missing. The table shows about 110,000 clones, with under 90% occurring only once. The sample in question was peripheral blood, obtained on day 0 of AZD1222 vaccination. These receptors came from an adult in good health.

This chain connects TRBV19 to TRBJ1-5, with D maybe TRBD1 (6 bases). Germline V gene data show CDR1 as LNHDA and CDR2 as SQIVND (reference sequence). This CDR3 spans 16 amino acids. V was pared by 6 bases and J by 0 bases, with 15 bases between. CDR3 DNA sequence: TGTGCCAGTAGCCCCCCCGGGACACCTAGCAATCAGCCCCAGCATTTT. Translated, it gives CASSPPGTPSNQPQHF.

V gene TRBV28 combines with J gene TRBJ2-7, with D possibly matching TRBD1 (5 bases). V lost 6 bases and J lost 4, with 16 bases in between. The germline CDR1 and CDR2 sequences are MDHEN and SYDVKM. The CDR3 has 14 residues. CDR3 in DNA: TGTGCCAGCAGACCACCAGGGCCCGGATACGAGCAGTACTTC. Translating it yields CASRPPGPGYEQYF.

The chain has TRBV19 and TRBJ2-2; 12 bases line up with TRBD2. The germline V gene has CDR1 LNHDA and CDR2 SQIVND (reference sequence). The CDR3 extends over 18 amino acids. V shed 3 bases, J shed 4 bases, and the junction held 9 bases outside the gene matches. DNA of the CDR3: TGTGCCAGTAGTATCCCTAGCGGGAGGGCCCGTGGCACCGGGGAGCTGTTTTTT. Its translation: CASSIPSGRARGTGELFF.

The rearrangement uses TRBV5-1 and TRBJ1-4; 7 bases fit TRBD1. Trimming took 3 bases from V and 6 from J; bases not matched to a gene: 5. Germline V gene lookup returns CDR1 SGHRS and CDR2 YFSETQ. The CDR3 loop spans 14 amino acids. The CDR3 DNA is TGCGCCAGCAGCTCTGGGACAGCAGATGAAAAACTGTTTTTT. This encodes CASSSGTADEKLFF.

The chain uses TRBV28 and TRBJ1-3; weak D call: TRBD1 (5 bases). The CDR3 covers 17 residues. CDR1 is MDHEN, CDR2 SYDVKM, per germline. V lost 4 bases to trimming and J lost 0 bases, with 16 bases between them. For the CDR3, the DNA is TGTGCCAGCAGTTCACTAGGGACGTTTAGCTCTGGAAACACCATATATTTT. Amino acid sequence: CASSSLGTFSSGNTIYF.

The rearrangement links TRBV5-5 to TRBJ2-7; D not resolved. V was cut by 1 base and J by 2 bases, with 10 bases left in between. Germline assignment: CDR1 SGHKS and CDR2 YYEKEE (reference sequence). The CDR3 runs to 14 residues. In DNA form, the CDR3 reads TGTGCCAGCAGCTTGCTCCGGCCCCCCTACGAGCAGTACTTC. It codes for CASSLLRPPYEQYF.

This chain links TRBV6-2 or TRBV6-3 with TRBJ2-7; 7 bases align to TRBD2. This CDR3 is built from 15 residues. Germline V gene sequence: CDR1 MNHEY, CDR2 SVGEGT. Trimming took 5 bases from V and 2 from J; bases not matched to a gene: 9. The CDR3 sequence is CASSPAGVPPYEQYF. For the CDR3, the DNA is TGTGCCAGCAGTCCCGCGGGAGTACCCCCCTACGAGCAGTACTTC.

This clone has a handful of counts. The rearrangement uses TRBV29-1 and TRBJ2-7; 8 nucleotides align to TRBD1. V lost 6 bases to trimming and J lost 5 bases; unmatched junction nucleotides: 9. Germline CDR1 and CDR2: SQVTM and ANQGSEA. The CDR3 is 13 residues long. The CDR3 loop reads CSVSWDRRHEQYF. The CDR3 nucleotides are TGCAGCGTGTCTTGGGACAGGAGGCACGAGCAGTACTTC.

This rearrangement joins TRBV7-3 to TRBJ2-1; TRBD2 matches at 10 bases. The CDR3 loop spans 15 amino acids. CDR1 SGHTA and CDR2 FQGTGA come from the germline V gene. V was clipped by 3 bases and J by 4 bases; unmatched bases: 3. CDR3 protein: CASSFRLAGYNEQFF. The CDR3 nucleotides are TGTGCCAGCAGCTTCCGACTAGCGGGTTACAATGAGCAGTTCTTC.

The V call is TRBV7-2, the J call TRBJ1-4; no firm D call. Trimming took 1 base from V and 3 from J, leaving 6 bases between them. This CDR3 has 14 amino acids. Germline V gives CDR1 SGHTA, CDR2 FQGNSA. DNA for the CDR3: TGTGCCAGCAGCTTAGGTGGTTCTAATGAAAAACTGTTTTTT. Translated, it gives CASSLGGSNEKLFF. Together with reference TRBV7-2 and TRBJ1-4, the CDR3 gives the full variable domain: GAGVSQSPSNKVTEKGKDVELRCDPISGHTALYWYRQSLGQGLEFLIYFQGNSAPDKSGLPSDRFSAERTGGSVSTLTIQRTQQEDSAVYLCASSLGGSNEKLFFGSGTQLSVL.

This sequence joins TRBV2 and TRBJ1-5; D uncertain. The CDR3 runs to 14 residues. Germline V gives CDR1 SNHLY, CDR2 FYNNEI. V was shortened by 1 base and J by 4 bases, with 8 bases between the two germline ends. CDR3 nucleotides: TGTGCCAGCAGTGAAGACGGGTCGAATCAGCCCCAGCATTTT. This encodes CASSEDGSNQPQHF.

The chain has TRBV6-1 and TRBJ1-2; maybe TRBD1 (6 bases). This CDR3 contains 15 residues. CDR1 and CDR2 from the germline V gene are MNHNS and SASEGT. V lost 0 bases and J 4 bases, leaving 12 bases between the germline ends. The CDR3 sequence is CASSEAPGEAYGYTF. The CDR3 DNA is TGTGCCAGCAGTGAAGCCCCAGGGGAGGCCTATGGCTACACCTTC.

The chain recombines TRBV28 with TRBJ2-7; 11 nucleotides line up with TRBD1. V lost 5 bases, J lost 2 bases, and 8 bases stayed unmatched. Germline loops: CDR1 MDHEN, CDR2 SYDVKM. CDR3 length: 16 amino acids. CDR3 nucleotide sequence: TGTGCCAGCAGTACTTTCACGGGACAGGGGGCCTACGAGCAGTACTTC. This translates into CASSTFTGQGAYEQYF.

The chain employs TRBV3-1 (or the pseudogene TRBV3-2) and TRBJ2-6; D remains ambiguous. V was trimmed by 4 bases and J by 0 bases, leaving 13 bases between them. The CDR3 runs 17 residues. Germline values: CDR1 LGHDT, CDR2 YNNKEL (reference sequence). In DNA, the CDR3 is TGTGCCAGCAGCCCCCTAAGGGCGGCCTCTGGGGCCAACGTCCTGACTTTC. Translation gives CASSPLRAASGANVLTF.

In this sample, this clone turned up once. The chain employs TRBV5-4 and TRBJ2-5, with D possibly being TRBD2 (6 bases). The CDR3 spans 14 residues. Trimming took 1 base from V and 4 from J, leaving 11 bases between them. Germline CDR1 reads SGHNT; CDR2 reads YYREEE (reference sequence). The CDR3 DNA reads as TGTGCCAGCAGCTTGAGGGGAGCGGGAGAGACCCAGTACTTC. This encodes CASSLRGAGETQYF.

This clone showed up just a few times. The chain couples TRBV19 to TRBJ2-2, with TRBD2 as a possible D gene (5 bases). Germline V gives CDR1 LNHDA, CDR2 SQIVND (reference sequence). Deletions cut 1 base from V and 0 bases from J, with 12 bases between. CDR3 length: 17 residues. Here the CDR3 reads CASSIAGNIPNTGELFF. The CDR3, as DNA: TGTGCCAGTAGTATAGCGGGGAATATACCGAACACCGGGGAGCTGTTTTTT.

The chain joins TRBV12-3 or TRBV12-4 to TRBJ2-5; D gene unclear. Trimming removed 3 bases from V and 2 bases from J, with 7 bases in between. The CDR3 covers 13 residues. CDR3 in DNA: TGTGCCAGCAGTTTCTCCAGTCAAGAGACCCAGTACTTC. Protein sequence: CASSFSSQETQYF.